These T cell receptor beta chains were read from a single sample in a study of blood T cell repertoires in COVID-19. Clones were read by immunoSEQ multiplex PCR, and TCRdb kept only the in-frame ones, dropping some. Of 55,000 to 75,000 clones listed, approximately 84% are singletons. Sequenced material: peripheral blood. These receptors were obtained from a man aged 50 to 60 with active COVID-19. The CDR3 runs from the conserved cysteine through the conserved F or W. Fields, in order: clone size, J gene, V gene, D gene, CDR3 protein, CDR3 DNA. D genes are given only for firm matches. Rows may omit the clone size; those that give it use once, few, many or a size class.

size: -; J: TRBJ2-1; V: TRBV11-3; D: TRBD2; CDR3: CASSLAGRDEQFF; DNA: TGTGCCAGCAGCTTAGCGGGGAGGGATGAGCAGTTCTTC
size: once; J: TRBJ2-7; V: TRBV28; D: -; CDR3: CASSALSDGDYEQYF; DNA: TGTGCCAGCAGCGCACTGTCCGACGGAGACTACGAGCAGTACTTC
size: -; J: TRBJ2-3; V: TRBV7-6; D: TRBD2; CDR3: CASRVRGASTDTQYF; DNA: TGTGCCAGCAGAGTGCGGGGGGCCAGCACAGATACGCAGTATTTT
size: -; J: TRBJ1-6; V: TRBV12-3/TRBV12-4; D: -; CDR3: CASSLDGFGPLHF; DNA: TGTGCCAGCAGTTTAGACGGTTTCGGGCCCCTCCACTTT
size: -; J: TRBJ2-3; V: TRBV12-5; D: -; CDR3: CASGLEAGRTDTQYF; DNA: TGTGCTAGTGGTTTAGAGGCCGGCCGCACAGATACGCAGTATTTT
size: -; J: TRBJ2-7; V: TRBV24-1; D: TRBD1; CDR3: CATSDGDRAYEQYF; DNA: TGTGCCACCAGTGATGGGGACAGGGCCTACGAGCAGTACTTC
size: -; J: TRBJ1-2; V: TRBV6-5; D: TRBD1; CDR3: CASSPPGQARMGYTF; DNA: TGTGCCAGCAGTCCACCGGGACAGGCTCGGATGGGCTACACCTTC
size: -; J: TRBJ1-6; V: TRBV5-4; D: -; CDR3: CASSLKSGALVPLHF; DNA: TGTGCCAGCAGCCTGAAATCAGGGGCTCTCGTCCCCCTCCACTTT
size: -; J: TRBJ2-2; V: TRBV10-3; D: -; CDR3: CAISPGTLNTGELFF; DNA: TGTGCCATCAGTCCCGGGACTCTTAACACCGGGGAGCTGTTTTTT
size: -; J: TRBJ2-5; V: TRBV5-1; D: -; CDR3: CASSLRRQETQYF; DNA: TGCGCCAGCAGCTTGCGCAGACAAGAGACCCAGTACTTC
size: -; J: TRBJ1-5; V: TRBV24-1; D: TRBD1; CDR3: CATSPSGGFDDQPQHF; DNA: TGTGCCACCAGCCCTTCAGGGGGGTTCGACGATCAGCCCCAGCATTTT
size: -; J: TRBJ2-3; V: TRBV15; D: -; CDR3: CATSRVRARTDTQYF; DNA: TGTGCCACCAGCAGAGTAAGAGCAAGAACAGATACGCAGTATTTT
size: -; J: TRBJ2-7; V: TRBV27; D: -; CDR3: CASSLSTGAYEQYF; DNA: TGTGCCAGCAGTTTATCGACAGGAGCCTACGAGCAGTACTTC
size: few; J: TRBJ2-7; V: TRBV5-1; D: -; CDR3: CASSLERDEQYF; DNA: TGCGCCAGCAGCTTGGAACGAGACGAGCAGTACTTC
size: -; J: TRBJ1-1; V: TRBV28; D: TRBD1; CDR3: CASSPIGMAGGIEAFF; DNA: TGTGCCAGCAGTCCGATCGGGATGGCAGGGGGGATTGAAGCTTTCTTT
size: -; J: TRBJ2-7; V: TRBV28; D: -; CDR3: CASSLVARLAYEQYF; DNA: TGTGCCAGCAGTTTAGTGGCCCGACTTGCCTACGAGCAGTACTTC
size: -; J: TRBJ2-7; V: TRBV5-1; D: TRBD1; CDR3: CASSFRTGVYEQYF; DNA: TGCGCCAGCAGCTTCCGGACAGGTGTTTACGAGCAGTACTTC
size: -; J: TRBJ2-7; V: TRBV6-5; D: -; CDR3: CASSFGSSYEQYF; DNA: TGTGCCAGCAGTTTTGGGAGCTCCTACGAGCAGTACTTC
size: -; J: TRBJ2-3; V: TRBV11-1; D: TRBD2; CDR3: CASSPPGGGTQYF; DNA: TGTGCCAGCAGCCCACCGGGGGGTGGTACGCAGTATTTT
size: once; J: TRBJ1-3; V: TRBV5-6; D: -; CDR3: CASSRTAGGAIYF; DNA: TGTGCCAGCAGCCGAACGGCCGGGGGGGCCATATATTTT
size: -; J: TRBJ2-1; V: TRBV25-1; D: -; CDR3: CASSESGDNEQFF; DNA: TGTGCCAGCAGTGAAAGCGGTGACAATGAGCAGTTCTTC